Below, 7 T cell receptor beta chains from the same sample are listed, as sequenced in a study of human T cells and chemical hapten exposure. Sample time point: patch test 1, 2 weeks after DPC sensitization. Treatment described: therapeutic diphenylcyclopropenone sensitization with weekly scalp DPC. One entry per CDR3 protein, called by TCRdb with MiXCR from the RACE reads. The data contain 100,000 or so distinct CDR3 sequences, over 9.5% of them singletons. The input for sequencing was whole blood, taken in connection with sensitization to the hapten diphenylcyclopropenone (DPC). All receptors come from a man aged 40-50 years with alopecia areata. Some clones in this sample may be carry-over from other donors' samples.

This clonotype appeared a few times. The chain uses TRBV9 and TRBJ2-1; 8 nucleotides match TRBD2. The V gene's germline CDR1 is SGDLS and CDR2 YYNGEE. V lost 0 bases to trimming and J lost 4 bases; unmatched junction nucleotides: 6. The CDR3 consists of 16 residues. Written as DNA, the CDR3 is TGTGCCAGCAGCGTAGGTCTGGAGCGGGGGTACAATGAGCAGTTCTTC. This codes for CASSVGLERGYNEQFF.

This clonotype was counted between two and nine times. The chain has TRBV29-1 and TRBJ1-2; possibly TRBD1 for D (5 bases). The germline gives CDR1 SQVTM, CDR2 ANQGSEA. There are 12 residues in the CDR3. V lost 7 bases and J lost 1, with 10 bases in between. The CDR3 nucleotides are TGCAGCGGTGGGACTTTTAACTATGGCTACACCTTC. Translated, it gives CSGGTFNYGYTF.

The CDR3 spells CASSQDSTRLAEETQYF. Here the CDR3 DNA reads TGTGCCAGCAGCCAAGATAGTACCCGACTAGCCGAAGAGACCCAGTACTTC. The chain is built from TRBV3-1 and TRBJ2-5; 7 nucleotides align to TRBD2. This CDR3 is built from 17 residues. Germline V lookup: CDR1 LGHDT, CDR2 YNNKEL (reference sequence). After removal of 0 bases from V and 3 bases from J, the junction contained 10 bases not matched to a gene.

V gene TRBV7-9 combines with J gene TRBJ1-6; D is uncertain. Germline assignment: CDR1 SEHNR and CDR2 FQNEAQ (reference sequence). V dropped 3 bases and J dropped 5 bases, with 11 bases sitting between them. The CDR3 runs to 15 residues. CDR3 nucleotide sequence: TGTGCCAGCAGCTTGAGAGGATCCGATAATTCACCCCTCCACTTT. This codes for CASSLRGSDNSPLHF.

In its sample, this clonotype was seen many times. This rearrangement joins TRBV29-1 to TRBJ2-1, with D maybe TRBD2 (6 bases). From germline, CDR1 is SQVTM and CDR2 ANQGSEA. The CDR3 sequence is 14 residues long. V dropped 3 bases and J dropped 4 bases, with 13 bases sitting between them. CDR3 protein: CSVDHSGLYNEQFF. In DNA form, the CDR3 reads TGCAGCGTTGACCATAGCGGACTATACAATGAGCAGTTCTTC.

As DNA, the CDR3 is TGTGCCAGCAGTGAATCAGGACGATGGACTGAAGCTTTCTTT. This gives the protein CASSESGRWTEAFF. The genes are TRBV6-1 and TRBJ1-1; D gene ambiguous. The V gene's germline CDR1 is MNHNS and CDR2 SASEGT. V was trimmed by 2 bases and J by 5 bases, leaving 12 bases between them. This CDR3 has 14 residues.

Notes on this clonotype: A much larger clone lies a single base off, so this may be a read error. The chain has TRBV27 and TRBJ2-6; 11 bases agree with TRBD1. Looked up from germline, CDR1 is MNHEY and CDR2 is SMNVEV (reference sequence). The trim removed 4 bases at V and 2 bases at J, leaving 1 base unmatched. This CDR3 region has 16 residues. In DNA, the CDR3 is TGTGCCAGCAGTTGGACAGGGGGCGCTGGGGCCAACGTCCTGACTTTC. Translating gives CASSWTGGAGANVLTF.